This T cell receptor (beta chain) comes out of a study of cytomegalovirus exposure and HLA in healthy donors. The PCR ran on 60 Vbeta and 13 Jbeta primers. Data came from immunoSEQ multiplex PCR; TCRdb stores just in-frame clones and leaves some out. The profile shows around 130,000 clones, 8.5% of them singletons. Germline V CDR1 and CDR2: MNHEY, SMNVEV (reference sequence). This CDR3 comprises 16 residues. V gave up 6 bases and J gave up 7 bases; unmatched junction bases: 14. V and J are TRBV27 and TRBJ2-5, with 10 positions matching TRBD2. The sequenced sample was PBMCs. The clonotype was recovered from a man in his forties or fifties in good health and CMV-seronegative. The CDR3 reads CASSQGFSGGHWTQYF. The CDR3 region has the DNA TGTGCCAGCAGCCAAGGGTTTAGCGGGGGGCATTGGACCCAGTACTTC.